This is a list of T cell receptor beta chains from one sample in a study of post-analysis software for immune sequencing data. TCRdb fed the PCR reads into MiXCR, producing one record per CDR3 protein. Of about half a million distinct CDR3 sequences listed, around a third are singletons. Sequencing was carried out using blood. All receptors derive from a girl younger than 18 with multiple sclerosis. Each CDR3 is given without its conserved first and last residue. Clone size is shown for a subset of rows, as once, few, many or a class of expanded clone.

>TRBV11-3|NA
ASSSRDRGSDTQY
>TRBV7-2|NA
ASSLLTGRENQPQH
>TRBV12-3/TRBV12-4|few
ASSRGQGAVISNQPQH
>TRBV12-3/TRBV12-4|NA
ASRSGGANVLT
>TRBV10-3|NA
ATSRQGNTEAF
>TRBV4-1|once
ASSQEGYGGVTGELF
>TRBV12-3/TRBV12-4|NA
ASSLREGNTEAF
>TRBV13|NA
ASWQQTAISYEQY
>TRBV29-1|NA
SVGNGAATGELF
>TRBV3-1|few
AGQQGLSNQPQH
>TRBV6-1|few
ASRDRGGTDTQY
>TRBV4-2|NA
ASSQLPETETYNEQF
>TRBV27|NA
ASSQPPYNSPLH
>TRBV7-9|few
ASSPMGQAYNEQF
>TRBV4-1|NA
ASSQLGAGGWYGYT
>TRBV24-1|NA
ATSDLGGGLF
>TRBV20-1|few
SANRGDGYT
>TRBV5-6|NA
ASSRALQGNYEQY
>TRBV5-1|NA
ASRQGAANTEAF
>TRBV10-3|NA
AISRDRERADTQY
>TRBV20-1|NA
SASQLNEKLF
>TRBV9|few
ASSVAQAGGRQETQY